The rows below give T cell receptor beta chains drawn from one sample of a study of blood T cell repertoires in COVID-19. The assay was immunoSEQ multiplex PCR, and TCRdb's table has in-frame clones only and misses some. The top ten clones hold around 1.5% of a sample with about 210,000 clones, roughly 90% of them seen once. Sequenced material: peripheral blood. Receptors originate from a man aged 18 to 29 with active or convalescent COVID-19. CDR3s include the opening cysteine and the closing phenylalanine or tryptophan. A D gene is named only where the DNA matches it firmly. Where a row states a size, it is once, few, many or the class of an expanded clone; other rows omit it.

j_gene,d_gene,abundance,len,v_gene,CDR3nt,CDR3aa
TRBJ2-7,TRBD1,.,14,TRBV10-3,TGTGCCATCAGTGGACAGGGGGCTTCCGCTGAGCAGTACTTC,CAISGQGASAEQYF
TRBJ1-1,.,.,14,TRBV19,TGTGCCAGTACTCAGGGGTACATGAACACTGAAGCTTTCTTT,CASTQGYMNTEAFF
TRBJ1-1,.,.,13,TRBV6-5,TGTGCCAGCAGGAAAGCGACAGGCCCTGAAGCTTTCTTT,CASRKATGPEAFF
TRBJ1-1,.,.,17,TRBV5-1,TGCGCCAGCAGCCTCAGGGCCCTCTCTTCAATTGACACTGAAGCTTTCTTT,CASSLRALSSIDTEAFF
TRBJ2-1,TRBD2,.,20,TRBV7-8,TGTGCCAGCAGCTTAGTTGCTTATGTTGACCGAGCGGGAGTGGGCAATGAGCAGTTCTTC,CASSLVAYVDRAGVGNEQFF
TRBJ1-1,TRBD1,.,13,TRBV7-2,TGTGCCAGCAGCTGGGGACAGGACACTGAAGCTTTCTTT,CASSWGQDTEAFF
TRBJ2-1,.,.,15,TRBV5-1,TGCGCCAGCAGCTTGAATGGGGGCAATTGGGATGAGCAGTTCTTC,CASSLNGGNWDEQFF
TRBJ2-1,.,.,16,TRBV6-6,TGTGCCAGCAGTTACAGTAGCCGGGGGGCGGACAATGAGCAGTTCTTC,CASSYSSRGADNEQFF
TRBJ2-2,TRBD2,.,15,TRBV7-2,TGTGCCAGCAGGGTGGTAGCGGGACTCACCGGGGAGCTGTTTTTT,CASRVVAGLTGELFF
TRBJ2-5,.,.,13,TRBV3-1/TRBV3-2,TGTGCCAGCAGCCAATGGGGGGAGGAGACCCAGTACTTC,CASSQWGEETQYF
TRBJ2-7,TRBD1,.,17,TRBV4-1,TGCGCCAGCAGCCAAGAGGAGACAGGGGTGGTTCTGTACGAGCAGTACTTC,CASSQEETGVVLYEQYF
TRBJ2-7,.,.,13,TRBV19,TGTGCCAGGAACCCCCGGGTAGGCAACGAGCAGTACTTC,CARNPRVGNEQYF
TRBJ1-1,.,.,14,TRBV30,TGTGCCTGGAGTGTTGACGGGTTGAACACTGAAGCTTTCTTT,CAWSVDGLNTEAFF
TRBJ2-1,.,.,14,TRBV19,TGTGCCAGTAGTCGGGGGAGCTCCTACAATGAGCAGTTCTTC,CASSRGSSYNEQFF
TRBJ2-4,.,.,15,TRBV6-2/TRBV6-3,TGTGCCAGCAGCCAAGAGGGACTAGCCAAAAACATTCAGTACTTC,CASSQEGLAKNIQYF
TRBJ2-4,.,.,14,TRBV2,TGTGCCAGCTCTGTGGGGATGGAGGGAGGCATTCAGTACTTC,CASSVGMEGGIQYF
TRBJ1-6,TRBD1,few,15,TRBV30,TGTGCCTGGAGTGTAATTACAGGGGGGGATTCACCCCTCCACTTT,CAWSVITGGDSPLHF
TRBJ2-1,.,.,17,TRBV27,TGTGCCAGCAGTTTATCAGGACTGAGGAGCTCCTACAATGAGCAGTTCTTC,CASSLSGLRSSYNEQFF
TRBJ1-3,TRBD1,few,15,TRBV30,TGTGCCTGGAGCGTGGGACAGCTCTCTGGAAACACCATATATTTT,CAWSVGQLSGNTIYF
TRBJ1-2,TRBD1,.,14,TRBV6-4,TGTGCCAGCAGTGAAGAAACAGGGGTTGGTGGCTACACCTTC,CASSEETGVGGYTF
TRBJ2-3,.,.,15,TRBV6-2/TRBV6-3,TGTGCCAGCAGTTATGGAGAGCGGTTCACAGATACGCAGTATTTT,CASSYGERFTDTQYF
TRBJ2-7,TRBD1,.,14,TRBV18,TGTGCCAGCTCACCCCGGGACAGGGGCGACGAGCAGTACTTC,CASSPRDRGDEQYF
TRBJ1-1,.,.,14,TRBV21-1,TGTGCCAGCAGCAATAGTGGGGCAGTCACTGAAGCTTTCTTT,CASSNSGAVTEAFF
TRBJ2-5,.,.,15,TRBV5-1,TGCGCCAGCAGCTTGGGGGGGCAGTACCAAGAGACCCAGTACTTC,CASSLGGQYQETQYF
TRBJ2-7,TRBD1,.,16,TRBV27,TGTGCCAGCGGATTAATACCGGGACAGGGACGATACGAGCAGTACTTC,CASGLIPGQGRYEQYF
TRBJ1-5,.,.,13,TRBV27,TGTGCCAGCAGACAGGGCGGCAATCAGCCCCAGCATTTT,CASRQGGNQPQHF